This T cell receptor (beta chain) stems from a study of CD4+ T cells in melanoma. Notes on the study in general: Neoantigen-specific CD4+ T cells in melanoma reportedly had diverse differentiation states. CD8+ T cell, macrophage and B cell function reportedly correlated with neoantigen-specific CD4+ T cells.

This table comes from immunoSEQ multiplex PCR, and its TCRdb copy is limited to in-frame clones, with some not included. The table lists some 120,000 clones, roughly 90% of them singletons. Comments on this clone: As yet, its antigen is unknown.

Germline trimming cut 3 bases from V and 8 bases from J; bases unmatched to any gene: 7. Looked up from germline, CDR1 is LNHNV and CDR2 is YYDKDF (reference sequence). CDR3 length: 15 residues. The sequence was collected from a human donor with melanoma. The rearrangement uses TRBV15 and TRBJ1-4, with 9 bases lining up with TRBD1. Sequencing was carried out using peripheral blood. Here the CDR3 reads CATSRRTGGEEKLFF. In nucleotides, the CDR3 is TGTGCCACCAGCAGGAGAACAGGGGGCGAGGAAAAACTGTTTTTT.